The 32 T cell receptor beta chains listed next were all sequenced from one sample in a study of identical twins. TCRdb itself ran the 5' RACE reads through MiXCR, one entry per CDR3 protein. The sample holds roughly 710,000 distinct CDR3 sequences; around 6.1% are singletons and the top ten take roughly 1.6%. Source material: naive T cells sorted from blood. These receptors were collected from a man aged 18 to 29 in good health.

V usage is TRBV7-2 and J usage is TRBJ2-7, with no clear D. Germline V gives CDR1 SGHTA, CDR2 FQGNSA. The CDR3 contains 15 residues. V shed 1 base and J shed 2 bases, with 12 bases lying between them. The CDR3 spells CASSLVDRPTYEQYV. The CDR3 coding sequence is TGTGCCAGCAGCTTAGTAGACCGCCCTACCTACGAGCAGTACGTC.

The table lists this clonotype with many counts. This chain connects TRBV5-1 to TRBJ2-1; 7 nucleotides agree with TRBD2. V was clipped by 0 bases and J by 7 bases; unmatched bases: 10. Per the germline V gene, CDR1 is SGHRS and CDR2 is YFSETQ. The CDR3 is made up of 16 amino acids. CDR3 amino acids: CASSLGVIAGLNEQFF. The CDR3 coding sequence is TGCGCCAGCAGCTTGGGCGTCATAGCGGGCCTAAATGAGCAGTTCTTC.

This clonotype came up many times. This sequence joins TRBV20-1 and TRBJ1-4; the match to TRBD1 covers 9 bases. Germline CDR1 DFQATT, CDR2 SNEGSKA (reference sequence). The CDR3 consists of 16 residues. Germline trimming cut 5 bases from V and 3 bases from J; bases unmatched to any gene: 10. The chain's CDR3 is CSARGTGKDSNEKLFF. CDR3 DNA: TGCAGTGCTCGTGGGACAGGGAAGGACTCTAATGAAAAACTGTTTTTT.

Only a few counts were recorded for this clonotype. The chain employs TRBV14 and TRBJ2-4; D unclear. V lost 5 bases and J lost 15, with 14 bases in between. The germline CDR1 and CDR2 sequences are SGHDN and FVKESK. The CDR3 covers 11 residues. The CDR3 DNA reads TGTGCCAGCAGCGCTAAAGATCGAGGGTACTTC. This translates into CASSAKDRGYF.

This rearrangement joins TRBV29-1 to TRBJ2-3; 11 nucleotides match TRBD1. The V gene end was trimmed by 8 bases and the J gene end by 0 bases; junction bases not matched to a gene: 10. There are 16 residues in the CDR3. Germline CDR1 reads SQVTM; CDR2 reads ANQGSEA. DNA of the CDR3: TGCAGCCTGGCCGGACAGGGGGCGCCCAGCACAGATACGCAGTATTTT. Protein: CSLAGQGAPSTDTQYF.

This clonotype was picked up many times. This chain uses TRBV5-1 with TRBJ1-1, with 10 bases aligning to TRBD1. Trimming took 0 bases from V and 7 from J; bases not matched to a gene: 3. The CDR3 consists of 14 residues. Looked up from germline, CDR1 is SGHRS and CDR2 is YFSETQ. CDR3 residues: CASSLGQGADEAFF. The DNA for the CDR3 is TGCGCCAGCAGCTTGGGACAGGGGGCGGATGAAGCTTTCTTT. The whole variable domain, filled in from reference TRBV5-1 and TRBJ1-1, reads KAGVTQTPRYLIKTRGQQVTLSCSPISGHRSVSWYQQTPGQGLQFLFEYFSETQRNKGNFPGRFSGRQFSNSRSEMNVSTLELGDSALYLCASSLGQGADEAFFGQGTRLTVV.

This clonotype was seen a few times. This chain uses TRBV4-1 with TRBJ2-7; 7 bases are a match to TRBD1. CDR3 length: 15 residues. Germline-derived CDR1 and CDR2 are MGHRA and YSYEKL. V dropped 0 bases and J dropped 4; count of bases not matched to a gene: 6. Here the CDR3 reads CASSQEQGEFYEQYV. For the CDR3, the DNA is TGCGCCAGCAGCCAAGAGCAGGGGGAGTTTTACGAGCAGTACGTC.

The chain is built from TRBV28 and TRBJ2-3; D unclear. V was clipped by 1 base and J by 4 bases, with 12 bases between them. Looked up from germline, CDR1 is MDHEN and CDR2 is SYDVKM. The CDR3 is 15 amino acids. CDR3 sequence reads: CASSLYGGVADTQYF. In DNA form, the CDR3 reads TGTGCCAGCAGTTTATATGGTGGGGTGGCAGATACGCAGTATTTT.

This clonotype turned up a few times. The gene calls are TRBV11-2 and TRBJ2-2; 9 positions match TRBD1. V was pared by 2 bases and J by 5 bases, with 6 bases of the junction left unmatched. The CDR3 is made up of 16 amino acids. The germline V gene encodes CDR1 SGHAT and CDR2 FQNNGV. CDR3 loop: CASSLMTGGSTGELFF. For the CDR3, the DNA is TGTGCCAGCAGCTTAATGACAGGGGGAAGTACCGGGGAGCTGTTTTTT.

The genes are TRBV7-9 and TRBJ2-3; 7 nucleotides align to TRBD2. CDR1 is SEHNR, CDR2 FQNEAQ, per germline (reference sequence). The CDR3 runs to 16 residues. With V trimmed by 11 bases and J by 4 bases, 18 bases remained unmatched. CDR3 region: CAGAQGLTTRADTQYF. The DNA of the CDR3 is TGTGCCGGGGCCCAGGGACTAACGACAAGGGCAGATACGCAGTATTTT.

The chain combines TRBV28 with TRBJ2-3; TRBD1 agrees at 9 bases. This CDR3 has 19 amino acids. V shed 7 bases and J 2 bases; nucleotides not matched to a gene: 19. CDR1 and CDR2 (germline): MDHEN, SYDVKM. The CDR3 DNA follows: TGTGCCAGCAATAAACAGGGGGCCCTCCCTTTTGGGTACACAGATACGCAGTATTTT. Protein product: CASNKQGALPFGYTDTQYF.

The chain joins TRBV20-1 to TRBJ1-1; D call uncertain. CDR1 and CDR2 from the germline V gene are DFQATT and SNEGSKA (reference sequence). The CDR3 is 13 amino acids. Trimming left V 3 bases short and J 5 bases short, with 13 bases between. In DNA form, the CDR3 reads TGCAGTGCTAGCGCCCCGGGATGGACTGAAGCTTTCTTT. Its protein product is CSASAPGWTEAFF.

This clonotype has at least ten counts. The CDR3 DNA sequence: TGTGCCAGCAGCTTAGGGTCCCTGGGGGAAAAACTGTTTTTT. This codes for CASSLGSLGEKLFF. The genes are TRBV7-2 and TRBJ1-4; D uncertain. Germline CDR1 SGHTA, CDR2 FQGNSA. The ends were cut back, 1 base at V and 8 bases at J, with 11 bases in the middle. The CDR3 is made up of 14 amino acids.

This clonotype was seen ten or more times. This rearrangement joins TRBV7-9 to TRBJ2-7; D is tentatively TRBD1 or TRBD2 (5 bases each). This CDR3 has 13 residues. V was shortened by 6 bases and J by 6 bases, with 15 bases between the two germline ends. CDR1 and CDR2 from the germline V gene are SEHNR and FQNEAQ (reference sequence). This chain's CDR3 is CASRPPGPFEQYF. The DNA of the CDR3 is TGTGCCAGCAGACCCCCGGGACCATTCGAGCAGTACTTC.

This clonotype was detected ten times or more. The chain is built from TRBV12-3 or TRBV12-4 and TRBJ2-1; D not certain. The CDR3 runs 19 residues. Trimming removed 6 bases at V and 0 bases at J, with 24 bases between. The CDR3 sequence is CASSLVVRVFQSSYNEQFF. In DNA form, the CDR3 reads TGTGCCAGCAGCCTAGTGGTTAGGGTATTCCAGAGCTCCTACAATGAGCAGTTCTTC.

This clonotype was seen at least ten times. The chain employs TRBV29-1 and TRBJ2-7; maybe TRBD1 (6 bases). The germline V gene has CDR1 SQVTM and CDR2 ANQGSEA. The CDR3 has 11 amino acids. V shed 3 bases and J shed 5 bases, with 8 bases lying between them. The CDR3 DNA sequence: TGCAGCGTTGATTGGACAGACGAGCAGTACTTC. Translation gives CSVDWTDEQYF.

This clonotype was seen only a few times. The CDR3 bases are TGTGCCAGCAGTCCCTTGGACCAAGTCCAAGAGACCCAGTACTTC. It encodes CASSPLDQVQETQYF. V and J are TRBV27 and TRBJ2-5; D gene ambiguous. Trimming took off 5 bases at V and 1 base at J, with 14 bases between the two ends. CDR1 is MNHEY and CDR2 is SMNVEV in the germline V gene (reference sequence). The CDR3 runs to 15 residues.

This clonotype appeared a few times. CDR3 in DNA: TGCAGTGCTAGAGAGGGACAGGGGGTCGACTACAATGAGCAGTTCTTC. Encoded protein: CSAREGQGVDYNEQFF. J is TRBJ2-1 and V is TRBV20-1; 11 nucleotides match TRBD1. The V gene's germline CDR1 is DFQATT and CDR2 SNEGSKA (reference sequence). With 0 bases clipped from V and 3 bases from J, the junction kept 4 bases outside the gene matches. This CDR3 is 16 amino acids long.

This clonotype was seen repeatedly, ten times or more. The chain couples TRBV7-2 to TRBJ2-7; 12 positions agree with TRBD2. Trimming removed 5 bases from V and 4 bases from J; junction bases left unmatched: 9. CDR1 SGHTA and CDR2 FQGNSA come from the germline V gene. The CDR3 has 16 residues. The CDR3 DNA sequence: TGTGCCAGCAGCCTGACTTCACTAGCGGGAGGATACGAGCAGTACGTC. Its translation is CASSLTSLAGGYEQYV.

This chain joins TRBV14 and TRBJ2-7; TRBD1 is a possible D gene (6 bases). The V end was cut by 4 bases, the J end by 9 bases, with 13 bases between. The germline V gene encodes CDR1 SGHDN and CDR2 FVKESK. This CDR3 has 12 residues. CDR3 bases: TGTGCCAGCAGCCCGGGACACTCATGGCAGTACTTC. Translating it yields CASSPGHSWQYF.

This sequence joins TRBV7-9 and TRBJ2-1; TRBD1 aligns across 8 bases. V lost 5 bases, J lost 9 bases, and 9 bases stayed unmatched. The germline CDR1 and CDR2 sequences are SEHNR and FQNEAQ (reference sequence). The CDR3 covers 14 residues. The CDR3 sequence is CASSMDREFGEQFF. For the CDR3, the DNA is TGTGCCAGCAGCATGGACAGGGAGTTTGGTGAGCAGTTCTTC.

This clonotype was seen only a few times. The rearrangement joins TRBV19 to TRBJ2-5; 7 bases are a match to TRBD1. This CDR3 is 14 amino acids long. Germline V gives CDR1 LNHDA, CDR2 SQIVND (reference sequence). Trimming took 5 bases from V and 11 from J; bases not matched to a gene: 14. The CDR3 sequence: CASSFNDRAQRQYF. CDR3 DNA: TGTGCCAGTAGTTTCAACGACAGGGCCCAACGTCAGTACTTC. The complete variable domain, with remaining parts taken from reference TRBV19 and TRBJ2-5, reads DGGITQSPKYLFRKEGQNVTLSCEQNLNHDAMYWYRQDPGQGLRLIYYSQIVNDFQKGDIAEGYSVSREKKESFPLTVTSAQKNPTAFYLCASSFNDRAQRQYFGPGTRLLVL.

This clonotype has ten or more counts. The chain combines TRBV5-1 with TRBJ2-2, with 10 bases lining up with TRBD1. Per the germline V gene, CDR1 is SGHRS and CDR2 is YFSETQ. Trimming removed 3 bases from V and 7 bases from J; junction bases left unmatched: 3. The CDR3 extends over 14 amino acids. The CDR3 protein is CASSWGQGNGELFF. Written as DNA, the CDR3 is TGCGCCAGCAGCTGGGGACAGGGGAACGGGGAGCTGTTTTTT.

This clonotype has a handful of counts. This chain joins TRBV27 and TRBJ2-2; D ambiguous. V dropped 8 bases and J dropped 0 bases, with 10 bases sitting between them. CDR3 length: 14 amino acids. From germline, CDR1 is MNHEY and CDR2 SMNVEV (reference sequence). In DNA form, the CDR3 reads TGTGCCAGCCGTGGGGTACCGAACACCGGGGAGCTGTTTTTT. Amino acids: CASRGVPNTGELFF.

This clonotype came up a few times. The chain couples TRBV20-1 to TRBJ2-1, with TRBD2 identical over 11 bases. The trim removed 6 bases at V and 3 bases at J, leaving 13 bases unmatched. CDR1 and CDR2 from the germline V gene are DFQATT and SNEGSKA (reference sequence). The CDR3 loop spans 17 amino acids. This chain's CDR3 is CSAGGEASGRNYNEQFF. The CDR3 DNA is TGCAGTGCGGGGGGGGAGGCTAGCGGGAGGAACTACAATGAGCAGTTCTTC.

This clonotype was observed a handful of times. J is TRBJ1-3 and V is TRBV3-1; perhaps TRBD1 as D (6 bases). Germline values: CDR1 LGHDT, CDR2 YNNKEL (reference sequence). CDR3 length equals 15 residues. With 5 bases removed from V and 2 bases from J, the gap between germline ends came to 13 bases. CDR3 sequence reads: CASSMDSLPGNTIYF. The CDR3 DNA reads TGTGCCAGCAGCATGGACAGTCTACCTGGAAACACCATATATTTT.

This chain joins TRBV6-2 or TRBV6-3 and TRBJ2-1; tentatively, D is TRBD2 (6 bases). The V end lost 7 bases, the J end lost 3 bases, and 16 bases lay between the germline ends. In germline, CDR1 is MNHEY, CDR2 SVGEGT. CDR3 length equals 15 residues. The CDR3 spells CASTPGGINYNEQFF. The DNA for the CDR3 is TGTGCCAGCACCCCCGGGGGTATTAACTACAATGAGCAGTTCTTC.

This sequence joins TRBV5-5 and TRBJ2-2, with TRBD2 identical over 13 bases. The CDR3 is 16 residues long. Germline V gives CDR1 SGHKS, CDR2 YYEKEE (reference sequence). Trimming removed 1 base from V and 6 bases from J; junction bases left unmatched: 3. The CDR3 region is CASSLTSGRGAGELFF. In DNA, the CDR3 is TGTGCCAGCAGCTTGACTAGCGGGAGGGGGGCCGGGGAGCTGTTTTTT.

This clonotype was detected only a few times. The chain employs TRBV12-5 and TRBJ1-2, with D perhaps TRBD1 (6 bases). This CDR3 has 11 residues. The germline V gene encodes CDR1 LGHNT and CDR2 FRNRAP. CDR3: CPQGLSYGYTF. CDR3 DNA sequence: TGTCCTCAGGGGCTAAGCTATGGCTACACCTTC.

This clonotype was found many times. The V call is TRBV6-1, the J call TRBJ1-1; D not resolved. This CDR3 is built from 14 residues. Trimming removed 7 bases at V and 3 bases at J, with 15 bases between. CDR1 is MNHNS and CDR2 is SASEGT in the germline V gene. The CDR3 region has the DNA TGTGCCAGCAAAGCACTCGGCGTGGACACTGAAGCTTTCTTT. The encoded protein is CASKALGVDTEAFF.

In this sample, this clonotype turned up many times. The CDR3 reads CATSREQSLSPQHF. The CDR3 bases are TGTGCCACCAGCAGAGAACAGAGCCTATCGCCCCAGCATTTT. The chain links TRBV15 to TRBJ1-5; D gene uncertain. CDR1 LNHNV and CDR2 YYDKDF come from the germline V gene (reference sequence). The V and J ends lost 0 bases and 9 bases respectively, with 12 bases between them. The CDR3 covers 14 residues.

This clonotype occurred many times. The chain carries TRBV27 and TRBJ1-1; D uncertain. The V end was cut by 0 bases, the J end by 0 bases, with 5 bases between. The CDR3 sequence is 14 residues long. Germline CDR1 is MNHEY and CDR2 is SMNVEV (reference sequence). CDR3 DNA sequence: TGTGCCAGCAGTTTATCATTAATGAACACTGAAGCTTTCTTT. Translating gives CASSLSLMNTEAFF.